A single sample gave rise to the 5 T cell receptor beta chains below, sequenced in a study of radiotherapy plus CTLA-4 blockade in lung cancer. Clones were sequenced by immunoSEQ multiplex PCR, and TCRdb holds only the in-frame ones, with some missing. The sample consists of about 88,000 clones, about 78% of them appearing once. This specimen was peripheral blood, taken from a patient treated with radiotherapy plus ipilimumab. These receptors were taken from a human donor with non-small cell lung cancer that progressed on radiotherapy plus ipilimumab.

This clone was observed a handful of times. The CDR3 DNA is TGTGCCAGCTCACCAGGTACTGGTGAAGCTTTCTTT. It specifies CASSPGTGEAFF. The chain recombines TRBV18 with TRBJ1-1; D is undetermined. Germline V gene lookup returns CDR1 KGHSH and CDR2 LQKENI. CDR3 length: 12 amino acids. V lost 2 bases to trimming and J lost 7 bases, with 8 bases between them.

The chain has TRBV2 and TRBJ2-1, with unresolved D. V was pared by 7 bases and J by 6 bases, with 10 bases between. The CDR3 totals 12 residues. Germline values: CDR1 SNHLY, CDR2 FYNNEI. CDR3 residues: CASMKGPNEQFF. The CDR3 DNA reads as TGTGCCAGCATGAAGGGTCCCAATGAGCAGTTCTTC.

Only one count was recorded for this clone. As DNA, the CDR3 is TGTGCCAGCAGCTTTGGACAGTCTGCAACTAATGAAAAACTGTTTTTT. Its translation: CASSFGQSATNEKLFF. The rearrangement joins TRBV5-6 to TRBJ1-4; a possible D gene is TRBD1 (6 bases). The V and J ends lost 2 bases and 0 bases respectively, with 11 bases between them. Germline lookup yields CDR1 SGHDT and CDR2 YYEEEE. CDR3 length: 16 amino acids.

V usage is TRBV28 and J usage is TRBJ2-3, with 13 bases identical to TRBD2. The CDR3 loop spans 16 amino acids. Germline lookup yields CDR1 MDHEN and CDR2 SYDVKM. The trim removed 5 bases at V and 3 bases at J, leaving 5 bases unmatched. The CDR3 reads CASSPTSGRDTDTQYF. The CDR3 DNA follows: TGTGCCAGCAGTCCAACTAGCGGGAGGGATACAGATACGCAGTATTTT.

This clone has more than one count but fewer than ten. This chain uses TRBV4-3 with TRBJ2-1; TRBD2 matches 9 bases. CDR1 LGHNA and CDR2 YSLEER come from the germline V gene. The CDR3 contains 21 residues. After removal of 0 bases from V and 2 bases from J, the junction contained 17 bases not matched to a gene. Written as DNA, the CDR3 is TGCGCCAGCAGCCAAGATCTTGGCAGGGTCGCGGGGGGGGGCCCCTACAATGAGCAGTTCTTC. This sequence encodes CASSQDLGRVAGGGPYNEQFF.